This T cell receptor beta chain was retrieved from a study of cytomegalovirus exposure and HLA in healthy donors. Study in general: The 120 validation repertoires and the approximately 640 first-cohort repertoires shared a platform, a later analysis reported. General study findings and limits: It was reported that the classifier diagnosed cytomegalovirus status with high specificity and sensitivity in both the original and validation cohorts. A list of 150 or so TCR beta chains associated with cytomegalovirus was given. Testing in vitro showed three CMV-associated chains specific for CMV antigens.

The protocol was immunoSEQ multiplex PCR, while the TCRdb copy is restricted to in-frame clones and leaves out a portion. The data contain 250,000 to 300,000 clones, 70% to 90% of them singletons. Remarks on this clone: Its antigen is still unknown.

The source of this sequence is a woman under 30 in good health and CMV-seronegative. The sequenced sample was PBMCs.

In nucleotides, the CDR3 is TGTGCCAGTATTAATGAGTATGGAAACACCATATATTTT. This codes for CASINEYGNTIYF. This chain links TRBV19 with TRBJ1-3, with no clear D. The CDR3 is 13 amino acids. V was trimmed by 7 bases and J by 3 bases, leaving 10 bases between them. The germline V gene encodes CDR1 LNHDA and CDR2 SQIVND (reference sequence).